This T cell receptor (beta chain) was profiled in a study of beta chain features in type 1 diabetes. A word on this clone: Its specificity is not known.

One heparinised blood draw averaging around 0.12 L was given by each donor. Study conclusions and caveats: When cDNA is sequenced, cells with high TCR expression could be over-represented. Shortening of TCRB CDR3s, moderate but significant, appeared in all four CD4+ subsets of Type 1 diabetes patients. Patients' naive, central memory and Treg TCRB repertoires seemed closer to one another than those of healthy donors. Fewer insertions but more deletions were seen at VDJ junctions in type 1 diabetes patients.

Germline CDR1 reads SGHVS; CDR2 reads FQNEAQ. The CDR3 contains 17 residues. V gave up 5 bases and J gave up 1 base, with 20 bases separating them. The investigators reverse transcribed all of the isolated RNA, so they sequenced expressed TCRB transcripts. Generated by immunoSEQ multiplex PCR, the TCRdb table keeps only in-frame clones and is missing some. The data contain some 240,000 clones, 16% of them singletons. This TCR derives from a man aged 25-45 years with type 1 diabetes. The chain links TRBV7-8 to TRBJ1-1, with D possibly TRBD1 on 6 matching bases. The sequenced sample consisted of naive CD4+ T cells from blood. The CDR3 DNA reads TGTGCCAGCAGCCCATCCCTTTGGGGGGCCGGGAACACTGAAGCTTTCTTT. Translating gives CASSPSLWGAGNTEAFF.